This TCR beta chain was sequenced in a study of a mutant IDH1 vaccine in newly diagnosed glioma. As for the study in general: The therapy given earlier, which was standard therapy, consisted of radiotherapy, temozolomide, or both, and most of the patients received both.

Time point reported: week 5, during vaccination. Doses comprised 300 ug of mutant IDH1 20-mer peptide each, plus topical imiquimod. Trimming cost V 2 bases and J 4 bases; bases outside gene matches: 6. Germline V lookup: CDR1 SGHRS, CDR2 YFSETQ. The CDR3 sequence is 14 residues long. Concerning this clone: Its antigen is unknown.

Study-wide points: Of the patients, less than 95% had vaccine-induced immune responses.

Produced via immunoSEQ multiplex PCR; TCRdb's table is partial and in-frame only. The table lists approximately 80,000 clones, roughly nine tenths of them singletons. The sequences come from PBMCs, collected from a glioma patient whose treatment included an IDH1 peptide vaccine. The clonotype comes from a woman between 45 and 60 years old with glioma. The chain joins TRBV5-1 to TRBJ2-7; 7 bases match TRBD1. The CDR3 DNA sequence: TGCGCCAGCAGCTTTTCCGGGACAGTTTACGAGCAGTACTTC. This encodes CASSFSGTVYEQYF.